This is a list of T cell receptor beta chains from one sample in a study of human T cells and chemical hapten exposure. A single record per CDR3 protein comes from TCRdb applying MiXCR to the 5' RACE reads. The sample includes about 120,000 distinct CDR3 sequences, around 20% of them seen just once. The receptors were sampled from a human donor in good health. The CDR3 runs from the conserved cysteine through the conserved F or W. The order of the fields is CDR3 DNA, CDR3 protein, D gene, J gene, CDR3 length, V gene, clone size. The D gene is left open where the match is weak. Clone size appears in some rows only: once, few, many, or a class for an expanded clone.

CDR3 DNA: TGTGCCAGCAGCTCAACCGGGGCCCCCACAGATACGCAGTATTTT
CDR3 protein: CASSSTGAPTDTQYF
D gene: NA
J gene: TRBJ2-3
CDR3 length: 15
V gene: TRBV6-1
clone size: NA

CDR3 DNA: TGTGCCAGCAGTTATTCATCCCTGCAAGCGGGCTACACCTTC
CDR3 protein: CASSYSSLQAGYTF
D gene: NA
J gene: TRBJ1-2
CDR3 length: 14
V gene: TRBV6-5
clone size: few

CDR3 DNA: TGCGCCAGCAGCTTGGCCGATGCCACGTGGACTAGCGAGAACACCGGGGAGCTGTTTTTT
CDR3 protein: CASSLADATWTSENTGELFF
D gene: TRBD2
J gene: TRBJ2-2
CDR3 length: 20
V gene: TRBV5-1
clone size: few

CDR3 DNA: TGTGCCAGCAGTCCCCTGCGGAGTCCTAACTATGGCTACACCTTC
CDR3 protein: CASSPLRSPNYGYTF
D gene: NA
J gene: TRBJ1-2
CDR3 length: 15
V gene: TRBV28
clone size: NA

CDR3 DNA: TGCAGCGTTGACAATAATGCTAGGACTAGTTGGGCTGTTGATGAGCAGTTCTTC
CDR3 protein: CSVDNNARTSWAVDEQFF
D gene: TRBD2
J gene: TRBJ2-1
CDR3 length: 18
V gene: TRBV29-1
clone size: few

CDR3 DNA: TGCAGCGTTGCGGGTAAACCTCCGGGACAGCGAAACTATGGCTACACCTTC
CDR3 protein: CSVAGKPPGQRNYGYTF
D gene: TRBD1
J gene: TRBJ1-2
CDR3 length: 17
V gene: TRBV29-1
clone size: NA

CDR3 DNA: TGTGCCAGCAGTTACAATGAGGGGTATCAGCCCCAGCATTTT
CDR3 protein: CASSYNEGYQPQHF
D gene: NA
J gene: TRBJ1-5
CDR3 length: 14
V gene: TRBV6-5
clone size: NA

CDR3 DNA: TGTGCCAGCCAAGGGGGCAGGAACACCGGGGAGCTGTTTTTT
CDR3 protein: CASQGGRNTGELFF
D gene: TRBD1
J gene: TRBJ2-2
CDR3 length: 14
V gene: TRBV19
clone size: NA

CDR3 DNA: TGTGCCATCAGGAACAGGGATCGTGAAGCTTTCTTT
CDR3 protein: CAIRNRDREAFF
D gene: NA
J gene: TRBJ1-1
CDR3 length: 12
V gene: TRBV10-3
clone size: few

CDR3 DNA: TGTGCCAGTCACGGGTCTTTGGCTGGCCAGCCCCAGCATTTT
CDR3 protein: CASHGSLAGQPQHF
D gene: NA
J gene: TRBJ1-5
CDR3 length: 14
V gene: TRBV19
clone size: few

CDR3 DNA: TGTGCCAGCAGTTACTCGAACACTGAAGCTTTCTTT
CDR3 protein: CASSYSNTEAFF
D gene: NA
J gene: TRBJ1-1
CDR3 length: 12
V gene: TRBV6-6
clone size: few

CDR3 DNA: TGCGCCAGCATTCAGACGGACCCTAATTCACCCCTCCACTTT
CDR3 protein: CASIQTDPNSPLHF
D gene: NA
J gene: TRBJ1-6
CDR3 length: 14
V gene: TRBV10-2
clone size: few

CDR3 DNA: TGTGCCAGCAACCCTAGGACTAGCGGTCCCAAGTACTTC
CDR3 protein: CASNPRTSGPKYF
D gene: TRBD2
J gene: TRBJ2-7
CDR3 length: 13
V gene: TRBV12-3/TRBV12-4
clone size: NA

CDR3 DNA: TGTGCCAGCAGGCTAGCTAGCGGGAGTATAGGCGGGGAGCTGTTTTTT
CDR3 protein: CASRLASGSIGGELFF
D gene: TRBD2
J gene: TRBJ2-2
CDR3 length: 16
V gene: TRBV5-4
clone size: NA

CDR3 DNA: TGTGCCTGGAGACGGGCGGGGGGCACCGGGGAGCTGTTTTTT
CDR3 protein: CAWRRAGGTGELFF
D gene: TRBD2
J gene: TRBJ2-2
CDR3 length: 14
V gene: TRBV30
clone size: few

CDR3 DNA: TGTGCCAGCAGCGAAACCCGAGACCTGGGAGGGCACGAGCAGTACTTC
CDR3 protein: CASSETRDLGGHEQYF
D gene: TRBD2
J gene: TRBJ2-7
CDR3 length: 16
V gene: TRBV6-1
clone size: few

CDR3 DNA: TGTGCCAGCAGTTTATCCCACAGCCTAAACTATGGCTACACCTTC
CDR3 protein: CASSLSHSLNYGYTF
D gene: NA
J gene: TRBJ1-2
CDR3 length: 15
V gene: TRBV27
clone size: few

CDR3 DNA: TGTGCCTGGAGTCCCAACGAGGGCAGAGGAAACACCATATATTTT
CDR3 protein: CAWSPNEGRGNTIYF
D gene: NA
J gene: TRBJ1-3
CDR3 length: 15
V gene: TRBV30
clone size: few

CDR3 DNA: TGTGCCAGCAACCGGAACATCGGGGCATTTAATCAGCCCCAGCATTTT
CDR3 protein: CASNRNIGAFNQPQHF
D gene: NA
J gene: TRBJ1-5
CDR3 length: 16
V gene: TRBV12-3/TRBV12-4
clone size: NA

CDR3 DNA: TGTGCCAGCGCATTTTTTGGACAGGATGAGCAGTTCTTC
CDR3 protein: CASAFFGQDEQFF
D gene: TRBD1
J gene: TRBJ2-1
CDR3 length: 13
V gene: TRBV19
clone size: few

CDR3 DNA: TGTGCCAGCAGCTGGGGCCGGAGGGAGCAGTACTTC
CDR3 protein: CASSWGRREQYF
D gene: NA
J gene: TRBJ2-7
CDR3 length: 12
V gene: TRBV13
clone size: NA

CDR3 DNA: TGTGCCAGCAACACACGGGGCGCCTTTTTAGAGCCCCAGCATTTT
CDR3 protein: CASNTRGAFLEPQHF
D gene: NA
J gene: TRBJ1-5
CDR3 length: 15
V gene: TRBV6-5
clone size: few

CDR3 DNA: TGTGCCAGCAGCCAATCGTCGGGGGAGCTGTTTTTT
CDR3 protein: CASSQSSGELFF
D gene: NA
J gene: TRBJ2-2
CDR3 length: 12
V gene: TRBV3-1
clone size: NA

CDR3 DNA: TGCAGTGCTAGTAGGACCGGCGGGGATACGCAGTATTTT
CDR3 protein: CSASRTGGDTQYF
D gene: NA
J gene: TRBJ2-3
CDR3 length: 13
V gene: TRBV20-1
clone size: few

CDR3 DNA: TGTGCCAGCAGCTCTAGCGGGGGCACTAGCACAGATACGCAGTATTTT
CDR3 protein: CASSSSGGTSTDTQYF
D gene: TRBD2
J gene: TRBJ2-3
CDR3 length: 16
V gene: TRBV27
clone size: NA

CDR3 DNA: TGTGCCTGGAGACAGGGCAACGATGAAAAACTGTTTTTT
CDR3 protein: CAWRQGNDEKLFF
D gene: NA
J gene: TRBJ1-4
CDR3 length: 13
V gene: TRBV30
clone size: few

CDR3 DNA: TGTGCCAGCAGCGTAGTGCCAGGTACCTACGAGCAGTACTTC
CDR3 protein: CASSVVPGTYEQYF
D gene: NA
J gene: TRBJ2-7
CDR3 length: 14
V gene: TRBV9
clone size: NA

CDR3 DNA: TGTGCCACCAGTGTAGGGACCATCTATGGCTACACCTTC
CDR3 protein: CATSVGTIYGYTF
D gene: NA
J gene: TRBJ1-2
CDR3 length: 13
V gene: TRBV24-1
clone size: NA

CDR3 DNA: TGTGCCAGCAGCCAAGTTACGTGGGGTTCCTACGAGCAGTACTTC
CDR3 protein: CASSQVTWGSYEQYF
D gene: NA
J gene: TRBJ2-7
CDR3 length: 15
V gene: TRBV3-1
clone size: NA

CDR3 DNA: TGCAGTGCTAGAGACCCCCTGCCCCGACAGGGTGAGGGCAATCAGCCCCAGCATTTT
CDR3 protein: CSARDPLPRQGEGNQPQHF
D gene: TRBD1
J gene: TRBJ1-5
CDR3 length: 19
V gene: TRBV20-1
clone size: NA

CDR3 DNA: TGTGCCAGCAACCCAGGACTAGCGGTTACCTACGAGCAGTACTTC
CDR3 protein: CASNPGLAVTYEQYF
D gene: TRBD2
J gene: TRBJ2-7
CDR3 length: 15
V gene: TRBV12-3/TRBV12-4
clone size: NA

CDR3 DNA: TGTGCCAGCAGTCTTGAAAGGGGTAATGAGCAGTTCTTC
CDR3 protein: CASSLERGNEQFF
D gene: NA
J gene: TRBJ2-1
CDR3 length: 13
V gene: TRBV6-1
clone size: many

CDR3 DNA: TGTGCCAGCAGTTGGGACGGGACGGGATCACCCCTCCACTTT
CDR3 protein: CASSWDGTGSPLHF
D gene: NA
J gene: TRBJ1-6
CDR3 length: 14
V gene: TRBV28
clone size: NA

CDR3 DNA: TGTGCCAGCAGCACGGGACTAGCCTACTCCTACGAGCAGTACTTC
CDR3 protein: CASSTGLAYSYEQYF
D gene: TRBD2
J gene: TRBJ2-7
CDR3 length: 15
V gene: TRBV7-2
clone size: few

CDR3 DNA: TGTGCCAGCAGTTTATCCCTTAGGGATGAGCAGTTCTTC
CDR3 protein: CASSLSLRDEQFF
D gene: NA
J gene: TRBJ2-1
CDR3 length: 13
V gene: TRBV6-1
clone size: NA

CDR3 DNA: TGTGCCAGCAGGCCGAGCGGGAGGTCCTACAATGAGCAGTTCTTC
CDR3 protein: CASRPSGRSYNEQFF
D gene: TRBD2
J gene: TRBJ2-1
CDR3 length: 15
V gene: TRBV27
clone size: NA

CDR3 DNA: TGTGCCAGCAGCCCGGTTTACAATGAGCAGTTCTTC
CDR3 protein: CASSPVYNEQFF
D gene: NA
J gene: TRBJ2-1
CDR3 length: 12
V gene: TRBV11-2
clone size: few

CDR3 DNA: TGTGCCAGCAGCCAGGTTTTCAATCAGCCCCAGCATTTT
CDR3 protein: CASSQVFNQPQHF
D gene: NA
J gene: TRBJ1-5
CDR3 length: 13
V gene: TRBV6-5
clone size: NA

CDR3 DNA: TGTGCCAGCAGCGTATCTCCGGGACTACGAGAGACCCAGTACTTC
CDR3 protein: CASSVSPGLRETQYF
D gene: TRBD2
J gene: TRBJ2-5
CDR3 length: 15
V gene: TRBV9
clone size: NA

CDR3 DNA: TGTGCCAGCAGTTCCCTTGGGACAGGGAGAAACACCATATATTTT
CDR3 protein: CASSSLGTGRNTIYF
D gene: TRBD1
J gene: TRBJ1-3
CDR3 length: 15
V gene: TRBV6-5
clone size: NA

CDR3 DNA: TGCGCCAGCAGCCACGTACGTAGAACCGACAGGGGGCCCTCCTACGAGCAGTACTTC
CDR3 protein: CASSHVRRTDRGPSYEQYF
D gene: TRBD1
J gene: TRBJ2-7
CDR3 length: 19
V gene: TRBV4-1
clone size: few

CDR3 DNA: TGTGCCAGCAGTTACTCAGGGGTAGATACGCAGTATTTT
CDR3 protein: CASSYSGVDTQYF
D gene: NA
J gene: TRBJ2-3
CDR3 length: 13
V gene: TRBV6-5
clone size: NA

CDR3 DNA: TGTGCCAGCAGCTTAGAATATAGGCTAGCGGGATCAGGCCCCTACAATGAGCAGTTCTTC
CDR3 protein: CASSLEYRLAGSGPYNEQFF
D gene: TRBD2
J gene: TRBJ2-1
CDR3 length: 20
V gene: TRBV7-2
clone size: NA

CDR3 DNA: TGTGCCAGCTCACCAGAGAGGGTGAGGAACACCGGGGAGCTGTTTTTT
CDR3 protein: CASSPERVRNTGELFF
D gene: NA
J gene: TRBJ2-2
CDR3 length: 16
V gene: TRBV18
clone size: NA

CDR3 DNA: TGTGCCAGCAGCCAAAGGGACTGGAACTACAATGAGCAGTTCTTC
CDR3 protein: CASSQRDWNYNEQFF
D gene: NA
J gene: TRBJ2-1
CDR3 length: 15
V gene: TRBV3-1
clone size: NA

CDR3 DNA: TGTGCCAGCACCCCGGGGACTAGCTTTACTGGGGCCAACGTCCTGACTTTC
CDR3 protein: CASTPGTSFTGANVLTF
D gene: TRBD2
J gene: TRBJ2-6
CDR3 length: 17
V gene: TRBV13
clone size: few

CDR3 DNA: TGTGCCAGCAGCCCCCCCGGGCGGCCATGGAATGAGCAGTTCTTC
CDR3 protein: CASSPPGRPWNEQFF
D gene: NA
J gene: TRBJ2-1
CDR3 length: 15
V gene: TRBV9
clone size: NA

CDR3 DNA: TGTGCCAGCAGTTTGAGGGGGCGAATGAGCACCGGGGAGCTGTTTTTT
CDR3 protein: CASSLRGRMSTGELFF
D gene: TRBD1
J gene: TRBJ2-2
CDR3 length: 16
V gene: TRBV27
clone size: few

CDR3 DNA: TGTGCCAGCCGAGAGGCCGCAATCTTCTACGAGCAGTACTTC
CDR3 protein: CASREAAIFYEQYF
D gene: NA
J gene: TRBJ2-7
CDR3 length: 14
V gene: TRBV27
clone size: few

CDR3 DNA: TGTGCCAGCAGCTTAGACGGGAGCGCCACAGATACGCAGTATTTT
CDR3 protein: CASSLDGSATDTQYF
D gene: NA
J gene: TRBJ2-3
CDR3 length: 15
V gene: TRBV7-2
clone size: few

CDR3 DNA: TGTGCCAGCAGGCGACAGGGATATCAGCCCCAGCATTTT
CDR3 protein: CASRRQGYQPQHF
D gene: TRBD1
J gene: TRBJ1-5
CDR3 length: 13
V gene: TRBV12-3/TRBV12-4
clone size: few

CDR3 DNA: TGTGCCAGCAGCTGGGGGGCTAGCGGGAGGGGCGAGACCCAGTACTTC
CDR3 protein: CASSWGASGRGETQYF
D gene: TRBD2
J gene: TRBJ2-5
CDR3 length: 16
V gene: TRBV27
clone size: NA

CDR3 DNA: TGTGCCAGCAGGCCTAGACAGAGCTCCTACGAGCAGTACTTC
CDR3 protein: CASRPRQSSYEQYF
D gene: NA
J gene: TRBJ2-7
CDR3 length: 14
V gene: TRBV6-5
clone size: few